Listed here is a single T cell receptor (beta chain). Its antigen is unknown. The source of the sample is a study of beta chain features in type 1 diabetes. As every portion of the isolated RNA was reverse transcribed, the sequencing read expressed TCRB transcripts. The data were produced by immunoSEQ multiplex PCR, yet TCRdb's version contains in-frame clones alone and is incomplete. The table has about 250,000 clones, 13% to 15% seen once; the top ten hold about 0.026%. Germline assignment: CDR1 MNHEY and CDR2 SMNVEV (reference sequence). The CDR3 consists of 16 residues. V was pared by 4 bases and J by 7 bases, with 22 bases between. Points from the study as a whole: A cDNA-based sequencing approach could over-represent cells with high TCR expression.

The origin of this receptor is a middle-aged woman in good health. The sample was naive CD4+ T cells from blood. This sequence joins TRBV27 and TRBJ1-2; D unclear. The CDR3 region has the DNA TGTGCCAGCAGTTCCCCCTCGTCCGGAGGGTGGGGTGGCTACACCTTC. Its protein is CASSSPSSGGWGGYTF.